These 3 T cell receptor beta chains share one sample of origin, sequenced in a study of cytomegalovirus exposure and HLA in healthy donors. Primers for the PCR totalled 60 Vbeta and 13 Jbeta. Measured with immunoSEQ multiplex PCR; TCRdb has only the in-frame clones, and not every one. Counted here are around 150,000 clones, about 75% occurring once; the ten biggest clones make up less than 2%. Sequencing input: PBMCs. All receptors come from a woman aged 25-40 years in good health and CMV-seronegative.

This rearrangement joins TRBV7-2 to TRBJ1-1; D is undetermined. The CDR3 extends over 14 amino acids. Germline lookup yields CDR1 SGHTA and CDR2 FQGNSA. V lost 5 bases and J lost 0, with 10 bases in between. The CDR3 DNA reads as TGTGCCAGCAGCCGACTGGCGATGAACACTGAAGCTTTCTTT. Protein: CASSRLAMNTEAFF.

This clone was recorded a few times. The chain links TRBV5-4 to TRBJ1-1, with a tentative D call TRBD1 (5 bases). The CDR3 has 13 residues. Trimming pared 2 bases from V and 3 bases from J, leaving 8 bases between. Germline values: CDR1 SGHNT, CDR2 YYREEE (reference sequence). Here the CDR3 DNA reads TGTGCCAGCAGCTTCCCGACAGACACTGAAGCTTTCTTT. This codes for CASSFPTDTEAFF.

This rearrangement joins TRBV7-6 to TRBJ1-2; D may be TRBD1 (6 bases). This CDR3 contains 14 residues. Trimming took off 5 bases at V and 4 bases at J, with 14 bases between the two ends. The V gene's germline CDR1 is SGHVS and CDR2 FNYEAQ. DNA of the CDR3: TGTGCCAGCAGCCCAGGACAGTCCCCCTATGGCTACACCTTC. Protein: CASSPGQSPYGYTF.